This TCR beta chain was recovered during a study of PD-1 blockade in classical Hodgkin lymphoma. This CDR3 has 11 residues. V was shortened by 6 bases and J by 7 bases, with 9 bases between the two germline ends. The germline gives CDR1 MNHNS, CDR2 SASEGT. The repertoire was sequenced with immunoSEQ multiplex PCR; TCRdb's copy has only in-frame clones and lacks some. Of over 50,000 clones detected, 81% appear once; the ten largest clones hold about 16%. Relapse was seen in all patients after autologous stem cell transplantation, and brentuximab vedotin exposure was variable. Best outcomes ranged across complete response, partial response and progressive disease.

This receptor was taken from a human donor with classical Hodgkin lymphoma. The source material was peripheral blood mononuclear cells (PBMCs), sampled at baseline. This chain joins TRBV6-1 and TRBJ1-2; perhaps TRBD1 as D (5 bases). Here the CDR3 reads CASSGGVGYTF. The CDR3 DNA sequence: TGTGCCAGCAGCGGGGGGGTTGGCTACACCTTC.